Each of the 30 T cell receptor beta chains below was sequenced from the same sample in a study of cytomegalovirus exposure and HLA in healthy donors. The protocol was immunoSEQ multiplex PCR, while the TCRdb copy is restricted to in-frame clones and leaves out a portion. The repertoire has 150,000 to 200,000 clones, around 85% of them found once; the top ten carry roughly 15%. Specimen: PBMCs. These receptor sequences come from a young man in good health and CMV-seropositive.

This chain links TRBV14 with TRBJ2-5, with D unresolved. The germline gives CDR1 SGHDN, CDR2 FVKESK. This CDR3 region has 13 residues. V was clipped by 4 bases and J by 4 bases, with 10 bases between them. The CDR3 loop is CASSPLRGETQYF. For the CDR3, the DNA is TGTGCCAGCAGCCCCCTAAGAGGAGAGACCCAGTACTTC.

The rearrangement joins TRBV28 to TRBJ1-5; the match to TRBD1 covers 7 bases. The CDR3 contains 14 residues. V lost 3 bases to trimming and J lost 7 bases; unmatched junction nucleotides: 6. Germline CDR1 MDHEN, CDR2 SYDVKM. The CDR3 DNA sequence: TGTGCCAGCAGTTTGTCGACAGGGCCCCAGCCCCAGCATTTT. The encoded protein is CASSLSTGPQPQHF. Based on the CDR3 plus reference TRBV28 and TRBJ1-5, the full variable domain is DVKVTQSSRYLVKRTGEKVFLECVQDMDHENMFWYRQDPGLGLRLIYFSYDVKMKEKGDIPEGYSVSREKKERFSLILESASTNQTSMYLCASSLSTGPQPQHFGDGTRLSIL.

This sequence joins TRBV6-5 and TRBJ2-3; 7 bases agree with TRBD2. Germline V gene lookup returns CDR1 MNHEY and CDR2 SVGAGI. The CDR3 spans 13 residues. J gave up 2 bases and V 8 bases, and 4 bases lay outside the gene matches. CDR3: CASRDYLTDTQYF. CDR3 in DNA: TGTGCCAGCCGGGACTACCTCACAGATACGCAGTATTTT.

This clone was found once. V is TRBV5-1 and J is TRBJ1-1; D perhaps matches TRBD1 (5 bases). Per the germline V gene, CDR1 is SGHRS and CDR2 is YFSETQ. The CDR3 totals 15 residues. The germline V and J ends were trimmed by 0 bases and 8 bases, with 17 bases remaining between them. CDR3 nucleotide sequence: TGCGCCAGCAGCTTGGCCCTCAGGGAATCGGGCGAAGCTTTCTTT. Residues: CASSLALRESGEAFF. The entire variable domain, with the rest obtained from reference TRBV5-1 and TRBJ1-1, is as follows: KAGVTQTPRYLIKTRGQQVTLSCSPISGHRSVSWYQQTPGQGLQFLFEYFSETQRNKGNFPGRFSGRQFSNSRSEMNVSTLELGDSALYLCASSLALRESGEAFFGQGTRLTVV.

This sequence joins TRBV7-3 and TRBJ1-1, with D possibly matching TRBD1 (6 bases). Germline values: CDR1 SGHTA, CDR2 FQGTGA. The CDR3 totals 13 residues. The V and J ends lost 4 bases and 5 bases respectively, with 11 bases between them. CDR3 loop: CASSSGEGTEAFF. The CDR3 DNA reads TGTGCCAGCAGCTCAGGGGAAGGGACTGAAGCTTTCTTT.

The chain carries TRBV6-1 and TRBJ2-3, with 8 bases identical to TRBD2. The CDR3 spans 13 residues. After removal of 7 bases from V and 6 bases from J, the junction contained 6 bases not matched to a gene. CDR1 and CDR2 (germline): MNHNS, SASEGT. The CDR3 loop reads CASTLTSDDTQYF. CDR3 bases: TGTGCCAGCACTCTGACTAGCGACGATACGCAGTATTTT.

The V call is TRBV5-4, the J call TRBJ2-1, with 11 bases lining up with TRBD2. V trimming: 5 bases; J trimming: 8 bases; junction bases outside the gene matches: 9. The germline gives CDR1 SGHNT, CDR2 YYREEE (reference sequence). The CDR3 extends over 15 amino acids. Written as DNA, the CDR3 is TGTGCCAGCAGTCCTACTAGCGGGGGTCACCATGAGCAGTTCTTC. It translates to CASSPTSGGHHEQFF.

This clone was observed once. The V call is TRBV10-3, the J call TRBJ1-3; no clear D. Germline assignment: CDR1 ENHRY and CDR2 SYGVKD. The CDR3 has 14 amino acids. Trimming shortened V by 9 bases and J by 0 bases, and 12 bases separated the two germline ends. The CDR3 DNA reads TGTGCCATACAAACCGCTAGCTCTGGAAACACCATATATTTT. Its protein product is CAIQTASSGNTIYF.

The CDR3 loop is CASTPPDYGYNEQFF. As DNA, the CDR3 is TGTGCCAGCACCCCTCCAGACTACGGATACAATGAGCAGTTCTTC. The chain recombines TRBV13 with TRBJ2-1, with a tentative D call TRBD2 (5 bases). Germline CDR1 reads PRHDT; CDR2 reads FYEKMQ (reference sequence). The CDR3 has 15 amino acids. Trimming pared 7 bases from V and 4 bases from J, leaving 17 bases between.

The chain combines TRBV4-1 with TRBJ1-2; 9 nucleotides agree with TRBD1. The V segment lost 3 bases and the J segment 5 bases; nucleotides outside the gene matches: 10. Germline-derived CDR1 and CDR2 are MGHRA and YSYEKL. This CDR3 has 16 residues. The CDR3 DNA sequence: TGCGCCAGCAGCCAGGTACCGGGACAGGGCGGTTATGGCTACACCTTC. It encodes CASSQVPGQGGYGYTF.

This chain connects TRBV5-1 to TRBJ2-3; a possible D gene is TRBD1 (6 bases). The CDR3 extends over 14 amino acids. Deletions cut 4 bases from V and 4 bases from J, with 13 bases between. Germline V gene data show CDR1 as SGHRS and CDR2 as YFSETQ. Here the CDR3 DNA reads TGCGCCAGCAGCGCAACGGACAGCGCAGATACGCAGTATTTT. It translates to CASSATDSADTQYF. Using reference TRBV5-1 and TRBJ2-3 for the parts outside the CDR3, the full variable domain is KAGVTQTPRYLIKTRGQQVTLSCSPISGHRSVSWYQQTPGQGLQFLFEYFSETQRNKGNFPGRFSGRQFSNSRSEMNVSTLELGDSALYLCASSATDSADTQYFGPGTRLTVL.

This chain links TRBV11-2 with TRBJ2-1; 8 bases agree with TRBD1. Germline loops: CDR1 SGHAT, CDR2 FQNNGV. The CDR3 has 15 amino acids. V was pared by 5 bases and J by 4 bases, with 7 bases of the junction left unmatched. The CDR3, as DNA: TGTGCCAGCAGCCTCGGGACAGGAGAGTACAATGAGCAGTTCTTC. This gives the protein CASSLGTGEYNEQFF.

The rearrangement links TRBV7-3 to TRBJ2-3; 10 bases map to TRBD2. Trimming cost V 5 bases and J 8 bases; bases outside gene matches: 10. Germline V gene sequence: CDR1 SGHTA, CDR2 FQGTGA. This CDR3 has 15 residues. The CDR3 loop reads CASSPGLASFATQYF. CDR3 nucleotides: TGTGCCAGCAGCCCGGGACTAGCGTCTTTCGCTACGCAGTATTTT.

CDR3 amino acids: CASSYVDEQFF. DNA for the CDR3: TGTGCCAGCAGTTATGTCGATGAGCAGTTCTTC. The gene calls are TRBV6-5 and TRBJ2-1, with D hard to call. Germline CDR1 reads MNHEY; CDR2 reads SVGAGI. Trimming removed 3 bases from V and 8 bases from J, with 5 bases in between. This CDR3 region has 11 residues.

The V gene is TRBV10-3, the J gene TRBJ2-3; D is possibly TRBD2 (6 bases). Trimming stripped 4 bases from V and 10 bases from J, with 15 bases between. The CDR3 totals 13 residues. Germline CDR1 reads ENHRY; CDR2 reads SYGVKD. The CDR3: CAISGRWDSAQYF. CDR3 sequence (DNA): TGTGCCATCAGTGGGCGCTGGGACTCCGCGCAGTATTTT.

V and J are TRBV28 and TRBJ1-2; no clear D. Germline V gene data show CDR1 as MDHEN and CDR2 as SYDVKM. Trimming cost V 5 bases and J 8 bases, with 12 bases left between them. This CDR3 is 12 amino acids long. The CDR3 is CASSLSSRGYTF. DNA for the CDR3: TGTGCCAGCAGTCTATCCAGCAGGGGCTACACCTTC.

The chain combines TRBV6-5 with TRBJ1-1; 10 bases line up with TRBD1. Germline V gene lookup returns CDR1 MNHEY and CDR2 SVGAGI. This CDR3 is 16 amino acids long. The trim removed 2 bases at V and 9 bases at J, leaving 12 bases unmatched. CDR3 DNA sequence: TGTGCCAGCAGTTACCCCGGGACAGGGGAACTTATGAAAGCTTTCTTT. Translating it yields CASSYPGTGELMKAFF.

The rearrangement uses TRBV19 and TRBJ1-2, with 8 bases lining up with TRBD1. The V and J ends lost 6 bases and 5 bases, in that order; junction bases with no gene match: 8. CDR1 is LNHDA and CDR2 is SQIVND in the germline V gene (reference sequence). The CDR3 is made up of 14 amino acids. This chain's CDR3 is CASRGHDRGYGYTF. The CDR3 DNA follows: TGTGCCAGTAGGGGTCACGACAGGGGATATGGCTACACCTTC.

The chain couples TRBV29-1 to TRBJ2-4; 8 bases fit TRBD1. Germline lookup yields CDR1 SQVTM and CDR2 ANQGSEA. With 2 bases clipped from V and 9 bases from J, the junction kept 3 bases outside the gene matches. The CDR3 loop spans 12 amino acids. CDR3 loop: CSVEQGASIQYF. The CDR3 DNA sequence: TGCAGCGTTGAACAGGGGGCAAGCATTCAGTACTTC.

The chain recombines TRBV2 with TRBJ2-2; D is ambiguous. Germline CDR1 is SNHLY and CDR2 is FYNNEI. V was pared by 7 bases and J by 1 base, with 10 bases between. The length of the CDR3 is 14 residues. CDR3 DNA sequence: TGTGCCAGCACCCAAACACGGAACACCGGGGAGCTGTTTTTT. Its protein product is CASTQTRNTGELFF. The whole variable domain, remainder taken from reference TRBV2 and TRBJ2-2, is EPEVTQTPSHQVTQMGQEVILRCVPISNHLYFYWYRQILGQKVEFLVSFYNNEISEKSEIFDDQFSVERPDGSNFTLKIRSTKLEDSAMYFCASTQTRNTGELFFGEGSRLTVL.

This chain connects TRBV5-1 to TRBJ1-2, with 7 bases that match TRBD1. The CDR3 runs to 15 residues. V shed 4 bases and J 7 bases; nucleotides not matched to a gene: 13. Germline values: CDR1 SGHRS, CDR2 YFSETQ. The CDR3 DNA sequence: TGCGCCAGCAGCGCGGACTCGGGAGGGGGCGGTGGCTACACCTTC. It is translated as CASSADSGGGGGYTF.

This clone came up once. Without the conserved terminal phenylalanine or tryptophan, this CDR3 likely stems from a read error. The DNA is left out, because the CDR3 cannot be placed on it with certainty; the CDR3 is given as TCRdb lists it. CDR3 region: CASSIEVPAGGL. The chain employs TRBV2 and TRBJ2-3; TRBD2, the table's D call, lacks a check against the DNA. Germline V gene data show CDR1 as SNHLY and CDR2 as FYNNEI. The CDR3 sequence runs 12 residues, both termini included.

The chain employs TRBV28 and TRBJ1-1, with TRBD1 matching 9 bases. V lost 4 bases to trimming and J lost 5 bases; unmatched junction nucleotides: 5. Germline V CDR1 and CDR2: MDHEN, SYDVKM. The CDR3 covers 14 residues. The CDR3 sequence is CASSSGQGGTEAFF. CDR3 DNA sequence: TGTGCCAGCAGTTCGGGACAGGGAGGTACTGAAGCTTTCTTT.

The chain recombines TRBV9 with TRBJ2-1; TRBD2 aligns across 10 bases. CDR1 SGDLS and CDR2 YYNGEE come from the germline V gene. With 5 bases clipped from V and 14 bases from J, the junction kept 4 bases outside the gene matches. CDR3 length equals 11 residues. Written as DNA, the CDR3 is TGTGCCAGCAGTCGAGGACTAGCGGAGTTCTTC. This codes for CASSRGLAEFF. The full variable domain, its missing parts supplied by reference TRBV9 and TRBJ2-1, is DSGVTQTPKHLITATGQRVTLRCSPRSGDLSVYWYQQSLDQGLQFLIQYYNGEERAKGNILERFSAQQFPDLHSELNLSSLELGDSALYFCASSRGLAEFFGPGTRLTVL.

This chain uses TRBV6-1 with TRBJ1-5, with 9 bases lining up with TRBD1. Germline trimming cut 4 bases from V and 1 base from J; bases unmatched to any gene: 2. The CDR3 runs 15 residues. Looked up from germline, CDR1 is MNHNS and CDR2 is SASEGT. The CDR3 is CASSADRGSNQPQHF. The CDR3 coding sequence is TGTGCCAGCAGTGCTGACAGGGGGAGCAATCAGCCCCAGCATTTT.

The V gene is TRBV4-1, the J gene TRBJ2-1; a possible D gene is TRBD2 (6 bases). V lost 1 base and J 0 bases, leaving 19 bases between the germline ends. There are 19 residues in the CDR3. Germline CDR1 reads MGHRA; CDR2 reads YSYEKL. The CDR3 coding sequence is TGCGCCAGCAGCCAAGTCGCCATAGCGGACTCGAGCTCCTACAATGAGCAGTTCTTC. Residues: CASSQVAIADSSSYNEQFF.

CDR3 nucleotides: TGCGCCAGCAGCTTGGCCGGGTACCCAGATACGCAGTATTTT. Translation gives CASSLAGYPDTQYF. The chain recombines TRBV5-1 with TRBJ2-3; D not certain. V was shortened by 0 bases and J by 4 bases, with 9 bases between the two germline ends. The CDR3 runs 14 residues. The germline CDR1 and CDR2 sequences are SGHRS and YFSETQ.

Only one count was recorded for this clone. This sequence joins TRBV9 and TRBJ1-1; D possibly corresponds to TRBD1 (5 bases). The germline V and J ends were trimmed by 4 bases and 7 bases, with 14 bases remaining between them. CDR1 is SGDLS and CDR2 is YYNGEE in the germline V gene. This CDR3 is built from 13 residues. CDR3 bases: TGTGCCAGCAGCCGGGTAGGGGAGGGTGAAGCTTTCTTT. Encoded protein: CASSRVGEGEAFF.

The chain combines TRBV6-1 with TRBJ2-1, with D perhaps TRBD1 (5 bases). With 3 bases removed from V and 3 bases from J, the gap between germline ends came to 9 bases. In germline, CDR1 is MNHNS, CDR2 SASEGT. The CDR3 loop spans 14 amino acids. The CDR3 nucleotides are TGTGCCAGCAGTGATTTGGGGCTCTACAATGAGCAGTTCTTC. Its protein product is CASSDLGLYNEQFF.

This chain joins TRBV2 and TRBJ2-1, with 7 bases aligning to TRBD2. CDR3 length: 13 residues. V trimming: 3 bases; J trimming: 8 bases; junction bases outside the gene matches: 4. Germline-derived CDR1 and CDR2 are SNHLY and FYNNEI. The CDR3 region has the DNA TGTGCCAGCAGTGAGGGGGGGTTCGATGAGCAGTTCTTC. Its protein product is CASSEGGFDEQFF.